A selection of T cell receptor beta chains follows, all from one sample in a study of T cell responses to AZD1222 COVID-19 vaccine. Assay used: immunoSEQ multiplex PCR; TCRdb lists only in-frame clones, some missing. The repertoire includes 90,000 to 150,000 clones, approximately 86% of them detected once, and 2.4% sits in the top ten. Here the sequenced sample was peripheral blood, taken on day 0 of AZD1222 vaccination. The receptors originated from an adult in good health. Both conserved end residues are part of each CDR3. Each record gives: D gene, J gene, V gene, clone size, CDR3 DNA, CDR3 protein. The D gene is left open where the match is weak. Not all rows give a size; the values are once, few, many and, for expanded clones, a class.

d_gene: TRBD1
j_gene: TRBJ1-6
v_gene: TRBV30
abundance: .
CDR3nt: TGTGCCTGGAGTTCAACAGGGGTAGGCTCACCCCTCCACTTT
CDR3aa: CAWSSTGVGSPLHF

d_gene: TRBD2
j_gene: TRBJ2-1
v_gene: TRBV9
abundance: .
CDR3nt: TGTGCCAGCAGCGTAGAAGCGGGGGGCCTATACAATGAGCAGTTCTTC
CDR3aa: CASSVEAGGLYNEQFF

d_gene: .
j_gene: TRBJ1-5
v_gene: TRBV5-6
abundance: .
CDR3nt: TGTGCCAGCAGCTCCAGGGAGCGCAATCAGCCCCAGCATTTT
CDR3aa: CASSSRERNQPQHF

d_gene: .
j_gene: TRBJ2-1
v_gene: TRBV13
abundance: .
CDR3nt: TGTGCCAGCAGCTTAAAAGAGTGGCGGCGTAAAGATGAGCAGTTCTTC
CDR3aa: CASSLKEWRRKDEQFF

d_gene: TRBD1
j_gene: TRBJ2-3
v_gene: TRBV7-6
abundance: .
CDR3nt: TGTGCCAGCAGCTACCCGGGACAGGGGGATACGCAGTATTTT
CDR3aa: CASSYPGQGDTQYF

d_gene: .
j_gene: TRBJ1-1
v_gene: TRBV19
abundance: .
CDR3nt: TGTGCCAGTAGTCCACGGATGAACACTGAAGCTTTCTTT
CDR3aa: CASSPRMNTEAFF

d_gene: .
j_gene: TRBJ1-1
v_gene: TRBV28
abundance: few
CDR3nt: TGTGCCAGCAGTTTTATGGGTGCGAACACTGAAGCTTTCTTT
CDR3aa: CASSFMGANTEAFF

d_gene: .
j_gene: TRBJ2-1
v_gene: TRBV15
abundance: .
CDR3nt: TGTGCCACCAGCAGAAGGCTCCCCTCCTACAATGAGCAGTTCTTC
CDR3aa: CATSRRLPSYNEQFF

d_gene: TRBD1
j_gene: TRBJ1-1
v_gene: TRBV18
abundance: .
CDR3nt: TGTGCCAGCTCACCAGACAGGGCCACTGAAGCTTTCTTT
CDR3aa: CASSPDRATEAFF

d_gene: .
j_gene: TRBJ2-2
v_gene: TRBV7-3
abundance: few
CDR3nt: TGTGCCAGCAGCTCACAGGGCTCCGGGGAGCTGTTTTTT
CDR3aa: CASSSQGSGELFF

d_gene: .
j_gene: TRBJ2-3
v_gene: TRBV14
abundance: .
CDR3nt: TGTGCCAGCAGCTCCGGGTGGACGCAGTATTTT
CDR3aa: CASSSGWTQYF

d_gene: TRBD1
j_gene: TRBJ1-1
v_gene: TRBV19
abundance: .
CDR3nt: TGTGCCAGTAGTATAGCCCCTCAGGGGGCTGAAGCTTTCTTT
CDR3aa: CASSIAPQGAEAFF

d_gene: .
j_gene: TRBJ1-1
v_gene: TRBV24-1
abundance: .
CDR3nt: TGTGCCACCAGTTCGGCCTTTAACACTGAAGCTTTCTTT
CDR3aa: CATSSAFNTEAFF

d_gene: .
j_gene: TRBJ2-7
v_gene: TRBV4-2
abundance: .
CDR3nt: TGTGCCAGCAGCCAAGAAAGGGGCCCCTACGAGCAGTACTTC
CDR3aa: CASSQERGPYEQYF

d_gene: TRBD2
j_gene: TRBJ2-1
v_gene: TRBV27
abundance: .
CDR3nt: TGTGCCAGCAGTTTATCCGGCGGGAGGGGGTCCTACAATGAGCAGTTCTTC
CDR3aa: CASSLSGGRGSYNEQFF

d_gene: TRBD1
j_gene: TRBJ2-2
v_gene: TRBV5-4
abundance: .
CDR3nt: TGTGCCAGCAGCTACGGACCAGGGGGTGTCACCGGGGAGCTGTTTTTT
CDR3aa: CASSYGPGGVTGELFF

d_gene: TRBD1
j_gene: TRBJ1-2
v_gene: TRBV6-6
abundance: few
CDR3nt: TGTGCCAGCAGTTACGGGACAGGCAACTATGGCTACACCTTC
CDR3aa: CASSYGTGNYGYTF

d_gene: TRBD1
j_gene: TRBJ1-1
v_gene: TRBV11-2
abundance: .
CDR3nt: TGTGCCAGCAGCTCCCCCGGGACAGGGGTCACTGAAGCTTTCTTT
CDR3aa: CASSSPGTGVTEAFF

d_gene: .
j_gene: TRBJ1-6
v_gene: TRBV27
abundance: few
CDR3nt: TGTGCCAGCAGTCCATGGGGGGGTGTCGGTTCACCCCTCCACTTT
CDR3aa: CASSPWGGVGSPLHF

d_gene: TRBD1
j_gene: TRBJ1-1
v_gene: TRBV7-2
abundance: .
CDR3nt: TGTGCCAGCACCTCCGGGACAGGGGGCACTGAAGCTTTCTTT
CDR3aa: CASTSGTGGTEAFF

d_gene: .
j_gene: TRBJ1-1
v_gene: TRBV5-6
abundance: .
CDR3nt: TGTGCCAGCAGCCCTTCCGGCGGGTACCCCGGGGGCGCTGAAGCTTTCTTT
CDR3aa: CASSPSGGYPGGAEAFF

d_gene: TRBD2
j_gene: TRBJ2-1
v_gene: TRBV10-3
abundance: .
CDR3nt: TGTGCCATCAGTGACCGGACTAGCGGGAGTTCGTCCAATGAGCAGTTCTTC
CDR3aa: CAISDRTSGSSSNEQFF

d_gene: TRBD2
j_gene: TRBJ2-2
v_gene: TRBV7-6
abundance: .
CDR3nt: TGTGCCAGCAGCTTAGGGACTAGCGGGACGAACGGGGAGCTGTTTTTT
CDR3aa: CASSLGTSGTNGELFF

d_gene: .
j_gene: TRBJ2-3
v_gene: TRBV9
abundance: .
CDR3nt: TGTGCCAGCAGCGTAGAACAGCGCACAGATACGCAGTATTTT
CDR3aa: CASSVEQRTDTQYF

d_gene: TRBD1
j_gene: TRBJ2-1
v_gene: TRBV5-6
abundance: .
CDR3nt: TGTGCCAGCATTATGAGGGACAGGCCCTACAATGAGCAGTTCTTC
CDR3aa: CASIMRDRPYNEQFF

d_gene: .
j_gene: TRBJ1-1
v_gene: TRBV7-8
abundance: .
CDR3nt: TGTGCCAGCAGCTCTACAGGGAATAGGGGTGAAGCTTTCTTT
CDR3aa: CASSSTGNRGEAFF

d_gene: .
j_gene: TRBJ1-3
v_gene: TRBV12-3/TRBV12-4
abundance: .
CDR3nt: TGTGCCAGTCGCAGGGGCGAGGGAAACACCATATATTTT
CDR3aa: CASRRGEGNTIYF

d_gene: .
j_gene: TRBJ1-3
v_gene: TRBV7-8
abundance: .
CDR3nt: TGTGCCAGCAGCTTAACGCAGATCGGAAACACCATATATTTT
CDR3aa: CASSLTQIGNTIYF

d_gene: TRBD1
j_gene: TRBJ1-2
v_gene: TRBV5-4
abundance: .
CDR3nt: TGTGCCAGCAGCTCGGGACAGGGTTACTATGGCTACACCTTC
CDR3aa: CASSSGQGYYGYTF

d_gene: .
j_gene: TRBJ1-1
v_gene: TRBV18
abundance: .
CDR3nt: TGTGCCAGCTCACCACCGACAGTCCGGAACACTGAAGCTTTCTTT
CDR3aa: CASSPPTVRNTEAFF

d_gene: .
j_gene: TRBJ2-1
v_gene: TRBV3-1/TRBV3-2
abundance: once
CDR3nt: TGTGCCAGCAGCCAAGCTAGAAGTGAGCAGTTCTTC
CDR3aa: CASSQARSEQFF

d_gene: TRBD1
j_gene: TRBJ2-2
v_gene: TRBV24-1
abundance: .
CDR3nt: TGTGCCACCAGTGATCGTAGCAGGGGGATTGACACCGGGGAGCTGTTTTTT
CDR3aa: CATSDRSRGIDTGELFF

d_gene: TRBD2
j_gene: TRBJ2-5
v_gene: TRBV5-1
abundance: .
CDR3nt: TGCGCCAGCAGCTTGGGGCTAGCGGGGGTTTCACAAGAGACCCAGTACTTC
CDR3aa: CASSLGLAGVSQETQYF